The clone carrying this T cell receptor (beta chain) was detected only once. The sample is drawn from a study of blood T cell repertoires in COVID-19. Germline assignment: CDR1 SGHDT and CDR2 YYEEEE. V was pared by 2 bases and J by 4 bases, with 5 bases of the junction left unmatched. The CDR3 sequence is 15 residues long. Participants' own reports of clinical history determined their cohort assignment. The repertoire was sequenced with immunoSEQ multiplex PCR; TCRdb's copy has only in-frame clones and lacks some. The table shows approximately 190,000 clones, with about 88% occurring only once. The source of this sequence is a woman between 40 and 55 years old in a cohort exposed to, infected with or recovered from COVID-19 (not recorded which). V gene TRBV5-6 combines with J gene TRBJ2-2, with TRBD2 matching 7 bases. Sequencing input: PBMCs or T cells enriched from blood (not recorded which). CDR3 protein: CASSFGRAGTGELFF. The CDR3 DNA follows: TGTGCCAGCAGCTTTGGGAGGGCCGGCACCGGGGAGCTGTTTTTT.